This T cell receptor beta chain emerged from a study of blood T cell repertoires in COVID-19 (dated by TCRdb to about 2020). Context from the whole study: Collaborator samples came from the United States, Italy and Spain and covered acute and convalescent phases of COVID-19. The material from the prospective study consisted of cDNA or gDNA derived from T cells, B-cell-depleted T cells, or PBMCs. Deeply sampled blood TCRbeta repertoires from subjects exposed to, actively infected with, or recovered from COVID-19 were included in the dataset. The repertoires were released in a freely available public database meant as a resource for research on the immune response to SARS-CoV-2. The samples were drawn from the first 160 participants of the ongoing ImmuneRACE study and from some 1,300 subjects provided by 6 global collaborators. A de-identified subject ID, COVID-19 status, age in years and sex were almost always included in the sample metadata. Where available, HLA class I and class II types were obtained from metadata supplied by the sample provider rather than from assay-based typing.

TCRbeta CDR3 regions were amplified from genomic DNA using the immunoSEQ Assay, a bias-controlled multiplex PCR. In the paper's pipeline: Within the assay, amplification of reference gene primers was used to estimate how many nucleated cells each sample contained. To quantify the absolute abundance of each unique TCRbeta CDR3 rearrangement, sequence reads were collapsed and filtered. For each sample, productive Simpson clonality was calculated as the square root of Simpson's diversity index over productive rearrangements. In TCRdb, the immuneACCESS table is reduced to in-frame sequences with V and J assigned. These tables do not hold every clone; where another copy was compared, an unresolved V gene accounts for under half, and the others remain unexplained. The DNA gave D and trimming, while V, J and clone size come from that table. The sample table records over 200,000 clones; approximately 86% of these occur just once. The ten largest account for around 10% of the sample.

V is clipped by 1 base and J by 5 bases, and the sequence between their germline boundaries is 15 bases long. The CDR3 holds 15 amino acids from the cysteine to the phenylalanine. Of the read, only the CDR3 DNA is kept; its 45 bases are in frame from base 1. The germline V gene (reference sequence) supplies CDR1 LGHDT and CDR2 YNNKEL. What the research found in general, with its limitations: The amount of clinical and demographic metadata varied by source and participant and was provided uncurated.

For this clone: The antigen it recognizes is unknown. Base qualities are not recorded, but no much larger clone differs from it by a single base.

Samples from volunteer blood donors who had recovered from COVID-19 were contributed by a second Seattle source. Each collaborating institution followed its own protocols to collect whole blood in K2EDTA tubes. Collaborator samples were shipped for TCRbeta analysis as frozen whole blood, isolated PBMCs, or DNA extracted from either sample type. Sequencing was carried out using peripheral blood. The origin of this receptor is a man aged 35-49 years who had recovered from COVID-19. Here the chain combines TRBV3-1 (or the pseudogene TRBV3-2) and TRBJ2-7, with the D gene call left open. The CDR3 protein: CASSQAVTGGHEQYF. The bases are TGTGCCAGCAGCCAAGCCGTTACCGGCGGCCACGAGCAGTACTTC.